Sequencing of this T cell receptor beta chain was carried out in a study of T cells after yellow fever vaccination. Study-wide results and limits: The secondary T-cell response peaked on day 5, not day 15, but was weaker. Within FACS-sorted repertoires, abundant clonotypes contaminating from the bulk population could be present. Clones that expanded after primary vaccination mostly reappeared after the booster (just over 95% CD4, about 91% CD8). Overall, a small share of clonotypes was seen in both CD4 and CD8 compartments.

Between the trimmed V and J ends, which lost 4 bases and 5 bases, there was a span of 13 bases. Germline V gives CDR1 MNHEY, CDR2 SVGAGI. The CDR3 totals 14 residues. This clonotype was counted ten times or more. Its antigen is unknown. Using its own MiXCR run on the 5' RACE reads, TCRdb lists one record per CDR3 protein. The table has some 160,000 distinct CDR3 sequences, about a tenth seen once. Sequenced material: CD8+ T cells sorted from PBMCs, taken 45 days after the yellow fever booster vaccination. This TCR came from a man between 18 and 35 years old who received the YFV17D yellow fever vaccine. The J gene is TRBJ2-3, the V gene TRBV6-5; perhaps TRBD1 as D (7 bases). DNA for the CDR3: TGTGCCAGCAGTTTACAGGGGCGGGGAGATACGCAGTATTTT. This encodes CASSLQGRGDTQYF.